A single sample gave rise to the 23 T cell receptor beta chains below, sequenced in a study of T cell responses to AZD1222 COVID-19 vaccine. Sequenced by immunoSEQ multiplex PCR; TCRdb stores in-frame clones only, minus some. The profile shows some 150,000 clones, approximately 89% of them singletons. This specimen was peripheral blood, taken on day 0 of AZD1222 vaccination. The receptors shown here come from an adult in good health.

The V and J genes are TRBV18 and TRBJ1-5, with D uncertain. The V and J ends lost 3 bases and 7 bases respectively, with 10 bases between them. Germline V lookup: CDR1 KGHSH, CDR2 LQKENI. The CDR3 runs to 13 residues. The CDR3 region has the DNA TGTGCCAGCTCACCGGCCGTCAAGCAGCCCCAGCATTTT. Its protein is CASSPAVKQPQHF.

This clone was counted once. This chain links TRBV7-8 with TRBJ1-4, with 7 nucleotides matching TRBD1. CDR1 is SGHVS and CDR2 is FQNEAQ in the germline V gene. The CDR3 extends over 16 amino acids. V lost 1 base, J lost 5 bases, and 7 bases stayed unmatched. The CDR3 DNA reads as TGTGCCAGCAGCTTAGATTACCAGACAGGGAATGAAAAACTGTTTTTT. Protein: CASSLDYQTGNEKLFF.

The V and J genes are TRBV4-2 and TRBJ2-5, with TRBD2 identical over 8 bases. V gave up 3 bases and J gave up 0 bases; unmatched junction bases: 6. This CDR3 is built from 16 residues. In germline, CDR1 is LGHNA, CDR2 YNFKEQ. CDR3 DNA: TGTGCCAGCAGCCATGGTCTAGCGGGCCACCAAGAGACCCAGTACTTC. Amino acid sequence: CASSHGLAGHQETQYF.

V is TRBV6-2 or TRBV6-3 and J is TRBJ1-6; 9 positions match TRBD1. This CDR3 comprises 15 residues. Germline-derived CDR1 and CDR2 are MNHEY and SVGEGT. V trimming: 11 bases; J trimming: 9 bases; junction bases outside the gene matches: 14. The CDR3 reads CAGRPGQGIGSPLHF. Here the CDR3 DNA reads TGTGCCGGCCGCCCCGGACAGGGGATCGGTTCACCCCTCCACTTT.

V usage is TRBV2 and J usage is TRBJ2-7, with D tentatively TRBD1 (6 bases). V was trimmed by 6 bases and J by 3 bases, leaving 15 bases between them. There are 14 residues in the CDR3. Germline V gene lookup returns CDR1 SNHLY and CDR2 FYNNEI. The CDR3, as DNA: TGTGCCAGCAGGGATACAGGGAAGGGCTACGAGCAGTACTTC. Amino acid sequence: CASRDTGKGYEQYF.

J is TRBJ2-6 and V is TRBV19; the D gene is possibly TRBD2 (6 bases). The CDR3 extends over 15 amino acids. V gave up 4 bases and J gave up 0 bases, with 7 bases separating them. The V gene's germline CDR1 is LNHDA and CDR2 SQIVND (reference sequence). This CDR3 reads CASSRGGSGANVLTF. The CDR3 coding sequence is TGTGCCAGTAGTAGGGGAGGCTCTGGGGCCAACGTCCTGACTTTC. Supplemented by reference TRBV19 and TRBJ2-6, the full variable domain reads DGGITQSPKYLFRKEGQNVTLSCEQNLNHDAMYWYRQDPGQGLRLIYYSQIVNDFQKGDIAEGYSVSREKKESFPLTVTSAQKNPTAFYLCASSRGGSGANVLTFGAGSRLTVL.

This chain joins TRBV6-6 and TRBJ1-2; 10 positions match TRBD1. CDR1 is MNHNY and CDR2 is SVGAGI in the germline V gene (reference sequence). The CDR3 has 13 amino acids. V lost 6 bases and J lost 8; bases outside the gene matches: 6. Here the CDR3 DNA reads TGTGCCAGCAGGCCCGGGACAGGGGACGGCTACACCTTC. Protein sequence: CASRPGTGDGYTF.

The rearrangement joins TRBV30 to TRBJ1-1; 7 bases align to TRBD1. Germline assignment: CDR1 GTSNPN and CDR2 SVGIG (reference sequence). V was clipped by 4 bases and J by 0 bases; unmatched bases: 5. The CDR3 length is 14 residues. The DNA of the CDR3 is TGTGCCTGGAAACGACAGGGCCTGAACACTGAAGCTTTCTTT. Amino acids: CAWKRQGLNTEAFF.

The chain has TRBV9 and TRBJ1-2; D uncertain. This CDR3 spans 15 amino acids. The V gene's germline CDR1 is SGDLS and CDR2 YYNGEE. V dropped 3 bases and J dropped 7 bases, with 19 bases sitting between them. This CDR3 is CASSASVGPDGGYTF. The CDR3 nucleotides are TGTGCCAGCAGCGCCTCGGTAGGGCCTGACGGTGGCTACACCTTC.

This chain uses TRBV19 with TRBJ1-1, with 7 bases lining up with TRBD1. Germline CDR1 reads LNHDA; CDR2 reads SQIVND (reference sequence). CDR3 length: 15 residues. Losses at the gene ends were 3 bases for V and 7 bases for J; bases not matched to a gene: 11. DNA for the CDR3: TGTGCCAGTAGTATCGGGTTGCTTTGGGACAGTGAAGCTTTCTTT. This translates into CASSIGLLWDSEAFF.

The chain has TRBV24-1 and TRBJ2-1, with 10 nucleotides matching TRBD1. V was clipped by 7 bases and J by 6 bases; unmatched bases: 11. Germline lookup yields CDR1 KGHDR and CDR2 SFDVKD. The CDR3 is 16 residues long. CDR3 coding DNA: TGTGCCACCAGCAATGCGGGGACAGGGGACCGCAATGAGCAGTTCTTC. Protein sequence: CATSNAGTGDRNEQFF.

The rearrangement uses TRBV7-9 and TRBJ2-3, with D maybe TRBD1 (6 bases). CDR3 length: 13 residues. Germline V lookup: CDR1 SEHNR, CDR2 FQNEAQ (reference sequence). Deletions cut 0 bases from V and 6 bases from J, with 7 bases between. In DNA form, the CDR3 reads TGTGCCAGCAGCTTAGCTACAGGGGATACGCAGTATTTT. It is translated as CASSLATGDTQYF.

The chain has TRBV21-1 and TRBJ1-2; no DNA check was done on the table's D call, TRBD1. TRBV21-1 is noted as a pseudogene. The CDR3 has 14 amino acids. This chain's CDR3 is CASSTLDRGNGYTF. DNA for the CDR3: TGTGCCAGCAGTACGCTGGACAGGGGTAATGGCTACACCTTC.

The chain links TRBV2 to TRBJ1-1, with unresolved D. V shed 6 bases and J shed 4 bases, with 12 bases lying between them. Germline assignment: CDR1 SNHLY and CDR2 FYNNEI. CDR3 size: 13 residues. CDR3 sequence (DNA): TGTGCCAGCAGCTTACTTGTCGGCACTGAAGCTTTCTTT. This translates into CASSLLVGTEAFF.

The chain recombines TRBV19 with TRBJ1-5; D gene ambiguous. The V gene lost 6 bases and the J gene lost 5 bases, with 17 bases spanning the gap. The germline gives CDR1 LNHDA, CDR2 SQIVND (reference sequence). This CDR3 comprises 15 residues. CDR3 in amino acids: CASSPGGRTDQPQHF. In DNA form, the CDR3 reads TGTGCCAGTAGCCCAGGTGGAAGGACTGATCAGCCCCAGCATTTT.

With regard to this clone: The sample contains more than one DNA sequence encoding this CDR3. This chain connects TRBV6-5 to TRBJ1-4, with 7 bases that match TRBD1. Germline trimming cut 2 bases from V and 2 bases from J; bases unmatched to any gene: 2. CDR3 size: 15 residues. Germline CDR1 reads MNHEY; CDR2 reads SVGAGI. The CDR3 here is CASSYRGLTNEKLFF. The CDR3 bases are TGTGCCAGCAGTTACAGGGGGCTTACTAATGAAAAACTGTTTTTT.

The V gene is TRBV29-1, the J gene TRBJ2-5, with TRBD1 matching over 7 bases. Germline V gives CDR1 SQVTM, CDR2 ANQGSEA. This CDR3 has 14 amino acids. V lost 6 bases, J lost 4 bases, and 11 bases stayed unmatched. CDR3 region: CSVAPSGTAETQYF. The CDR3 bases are TGCAGCGTCGCCCCTTCCGGGACAGCAGAGACCCAGTACTTC.

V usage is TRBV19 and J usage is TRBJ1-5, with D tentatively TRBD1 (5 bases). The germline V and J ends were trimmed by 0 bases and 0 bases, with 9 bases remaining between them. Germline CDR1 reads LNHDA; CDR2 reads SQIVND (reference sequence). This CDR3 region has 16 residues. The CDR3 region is CASSIDEGFSNQPQHF. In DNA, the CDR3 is TGTGCCAGTAGTATAGATGAGGGGTTTAGCAATCAGCCCCAGCATTTT.

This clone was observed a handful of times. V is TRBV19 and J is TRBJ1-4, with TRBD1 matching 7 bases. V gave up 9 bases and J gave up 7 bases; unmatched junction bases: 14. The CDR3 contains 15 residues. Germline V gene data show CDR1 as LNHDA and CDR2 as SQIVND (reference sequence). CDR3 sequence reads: CASRDGQAAREKLFF. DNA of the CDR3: TGTGCCAGCCGGGACGGACAGGCGGCCCGTGAAAAACTGTTTTTT.

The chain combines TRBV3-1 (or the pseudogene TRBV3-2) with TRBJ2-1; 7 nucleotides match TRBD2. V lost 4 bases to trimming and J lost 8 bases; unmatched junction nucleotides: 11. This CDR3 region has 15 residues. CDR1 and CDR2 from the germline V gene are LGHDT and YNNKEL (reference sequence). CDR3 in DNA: TGTGCCAGCAGCCGACCCCTTACTAGCGCCGATGAGCAGTTCTTC. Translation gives CASSRPLTSADEQFF.

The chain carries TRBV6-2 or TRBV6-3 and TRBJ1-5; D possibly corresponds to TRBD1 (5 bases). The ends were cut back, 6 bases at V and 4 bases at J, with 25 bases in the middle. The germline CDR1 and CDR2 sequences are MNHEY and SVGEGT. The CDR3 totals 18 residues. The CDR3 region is CASSQRIRGPEGNQPQHF. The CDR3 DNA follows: TGTGCCAGCAGCCAACGGATACGCGGACCGGAGGGGAATCAGCCCCAGCATTTT.

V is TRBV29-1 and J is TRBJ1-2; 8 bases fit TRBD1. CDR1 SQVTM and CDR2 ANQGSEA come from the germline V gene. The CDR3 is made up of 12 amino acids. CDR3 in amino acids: CIILQGDYGYTF. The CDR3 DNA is TGCATCATCCTACAGGGGGACTATGGCTACACCTTC.

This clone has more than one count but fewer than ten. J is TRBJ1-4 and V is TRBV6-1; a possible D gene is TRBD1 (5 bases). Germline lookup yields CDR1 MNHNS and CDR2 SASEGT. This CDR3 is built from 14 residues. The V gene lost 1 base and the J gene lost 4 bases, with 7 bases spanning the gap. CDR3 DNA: TGTGCCAGCAGTGAAGGACAGAATAATGAAAAACTGTTTTTT. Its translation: CASSEGQNNEKLFF.